The rows below give T cell receptor beta chains drawn from one sample of a study of blood T cell repertoires in COVID-19. TCRdb's table, derived via immunoSEQ multiplex PCR, lists solely in-frame clones and lacks some. The sample shows 110,000 or so clones, roughly 84% of them seen only once. Specimen: peripheral blood. All receptors come from a middle-aged man with acute or convalescent COVID-19. CDR3s include the opening cysteine and the closing phenylalanine or tryptophan. A D gene is named only where the DNA matches it firmly. For some rows the clone size is stated as once, few or many, or as a class when expanded; others skip it.

>.|TRBD1|TRBV29-1|TRBJ2-1|13
TGCAGCGTTGAGGGGACAGGGTTAAATGAGCAGTTCTTC
CSVEGTGLNEQFF
>.|TRBD1|TRBV19|TRBJ2-1|13
TGTGCCACCAGGGACAGGCGATACAATGAGCAGTTCTTC
CATRDRRYNEQFF
>.|.|TRBV24-1|TRBJ1-6|14
TGTGCCACCAGTGTACTTGTTGGGAGGTCACCCCTCCACTTT
CATSVLVGRSPLHF
>.|TRBD1|TRBV4-1|TRBJ2-5|21
TGCGCCAGCAGCCAAGAGACTTCGGGGACAGGGAGGGCCCTTGGAGAAGAGACCCAGTACTTC
CASSQETSGTGRALGEETQYF
>.|TRBD1|TRBV11-3|TRBJ2-5|13
TGTGCCAGCAGCCACGACAGGGAAGAGACCCAGTACTTC
CASSHDREETQYF
>.|.|TRBV6-2/TRBV6-3|TRBJ2-7|13
TGTGCCAGCAGCAAAAAAGCGGGCTACGAGCAGTACTTC
CASSKKAGYEQYF
>.|.|TRBV7-9|TRBJ1-4|14
TGTGCCAGCAGAAGGGGACTGGTAAATGAAAAACTGTTTTTT
CASRRGLVNEKLFF
>.|.|TRBV14|TRBJ1-6|16
TGTGCCAGCAGCCAAGATATCAGTCTCTATAATTCACCCCTCCACTTT
CASSQDISLYNSPLHF
>.|TRBD2|TRBV10-3|TRBJ2-7|19
TGTGCCATCAGTGACCCACGCCCGCTAGCGGGGGGTCGTTTGGTCGAGCAGTACTTC
CAISDPRPLAGGRLVEQYF
>.|TRBD2|TRBV7-8|TRBJ2-3|18
TGTGCCAGCAGCCCAGGTCTGTCGGGGGGGCCGGGCACAGATACGCAGTATTTT
CASSPGLSGGPGTDTQYF
>.|.|TRBV7-8|TRBJ2-7|17
TGTGCCAGCAGCTTAAATAGTCCCCGAGTGAGCTCCTACGAGCAGTACTTC
CASSLNSPRVSSYEQYF
>.|.|TRBV20-1|TRBJ1-1|13
TGCAGTGCTAGTGGCGGGATGAACACTGAAGCTTTCTTT
CSASGGMNTEAFF
>.|TRBD1|TRBV2|TRBJ1-1|13
TGTGCCAGCAGGCCAGGACAGGGCACTGAAGCTTTCTTT
CASRPGQGTEAFF
>.|.|TRBV6-4|TRBJ2-2|16
TGTGCCAGCAGTGACCAAAGGACTTCGAACACCGGGGAGCTGTTTTTT
CASSDQRTSNTGELFF
>.|.|TRBV11-1|TRBJ2-3|14
TGTGCCAGCAGCCCCCGGGGGTACACAGATACGCAGTATTTT
CASSPRGYTDTQYF
>.|.|TRBV30|TRBJ1-2|15
TGTGCCTCTTACTCCCCTTCCGGGACAAATTATGGCTACACCTTC
CASYSPSGTNYGYTF
>few|.|TRBV27|TRBJ2-7|13
TGTGCCAGCAGTATAAGGGGAAGGGACGAGCAGTACTTC
CASSIRGRDEQYF
>.|TRBD1|TRBV27|TRBJ2-7|13
TGTGCCAGCAGGGTACAGGGGTCCTACGAGCAGTACTTC
CASRVQGSYEQYF
>.|TRBD1|TRBV5-6|TRBJ2-1|15
TGTGCCAGCAGCTTCCGGGACAGGGGGAACAATGAGCAGTTCTTC
CASSFRDRGNNEQFF
>.|.|TRBV19|TRBJ2-7|14
TGTGCCAGTAGTATATACGGCGGCGACTACGAGCAGTACTTC
CASSIYGGDYEQYF
>few|.|TRBV24-1|TRBJ1-2|13
TGTGCCACCAGTGATTTTATAGGGAGTGGCTACACCTTC
CATSDFIGSGYTF
>.|TRBD1|TRBV7-2|TRBJ1-6|15
TGTGCCAGCAGCTACGCGGACAGGGATAATTCACCCCTCCACTTT
CASSYADRDNSPLHF
>.|.|TRBV4-1|TRBJ1-1|14
TGCGCCAGCAGCCAAGATAGGGGGAACACTGAAGCTTTCTTT
CASSQDRGNTEAFF
>.|.|TRBV4-1|TRBJ1-1|13
TGCGCCCGCAGCCGACGACTGGACACTGAAGCTTTCTTT
CARSRRLDTEAFF
>.|.|TRBV11-1|TRBJ2-3|15
TGTGCCAGCAGCTTAGCGGCAGGGGCTGGAGATACGCAGTATTTT
CASSLAAGAGDTQYF
>.|.|TRBV7-9|TRBJ2-5|12
TGTGCCAGCAGCTTAGCGCGAGGGGGACAGTACTTC
CASSLARGGQYF
>.|TRBD2|TRBV5-1|TRBJ2-7|14
TGCGCCAGCAGCCAGGGACTAGGAGGCGACGAGCAGTACTTC
CASSQGLGGDEQYF
>.|.|TRBV20-1|TRBJ2-5|14
TGCAGTGCTAGTTCGTCGGGGGTCCAAGAGACCCAGTACTTC
CSASSSGVQETQYF
>once|.|TRBV12-3/TRBV12-4|TRBJ2-7|12
TGTGCCAGCAGTTACGCAGGCTACGAGCAGTACTTC
CASSYAGYEQYF
>.|.|TRBV7-2|TRBJ1-1|14
TGTGCCAGCAGCTTACAACCCGGGGACACTGAAGCTTTCTTT
CASSLQPGDTEAFF
>once|.|TRBV11-2|TRBJ1-6|13
TGTGCCAGCAGCTTGGGGAGTCGCTCACCCCTCCACTTT
CASSLGSRSPLHF
>.|.|TRBV7-3|TRBJ2-5|13
TGTGCCAGCAGCTTTTCTAGTGGGGAGACCCAGTACTTC
CASSFSSGETQYF
>.|TRBD2|TRBV10-1|TRBJ2-5|14
TGCGCCAGCCGGACTAGCGTAAGGGTAGAGACCCAGTACTTC
CASRTSVRVETQYF
>once|.|TRBV19|TRBJ1-3|17
TGTGCCAGTAGTATAGATCTGGACATACTCTCTGGAAACACCATATATTTT
CASSIDLDILSGNTIYF
>.|.|TRBV29-1|TRBJ1-1|16
TGCAGCGTTGTGGGGCACCACAAAGGATTGAACACTGAAGCTTTCTTT
CSVVGHHKGLNTEAFF
>.|.|TRBV24-1|TRBJ1-4|13
TGTGCCACCAGTGATCCCGCAGGGGCAAAACTGTTTTTT
CATSDPAGAKLFF
>.|.|TRBV12-5|TRBJ2-1|17
TGTGCTAGTGGTTTGCCCCAACTACCACTACCAAACAATGAGCAGTTCTTC
CASGLPQLPLPNNEQFF
>once|.|TRBV9|TRBJ1-1|17
TGTGCCAGCAGCTTCACCGCGGATACAGGGTTGAACACTGAAGCTTTCTTT
CASSFTADTGLNTEAFF
>.|.|TRBV29-1|TRBJ2-5|14
TGCAGCGTTGAGGACATCACCCGGCGGGAGACCCAGTACTTC
CSVEDITRRETQYF
>.|.|TRBV19|TRBJ1-5|16
TGTGCCAGTAGTCCTGTACGACAGAGCAGCAATCAGCCCCAGCATTTT
CASSPVRQSSNQPQHF
>.|TRBD2|TRBV7-9|TRBJ2-2|18
TGTGCCAGCAGCTTAGAGCAGCGCGGGGGGGCTAACACCGGGGAGCTGTTTTTT
CASSLEQRGGANTGELFF
>.|.|TRBV7-9|TRBJ1-1|13
TGTGCCAGCAGCTTAGTAGTGAACACTGAAGCTTTCTTT
CASSLVVNTEAFF
>once|TRBD1|TRBV2|TRBJ2-7|15
TGTGCCAGCAGTGAAAGGCGCAGGGGGTCCTACGAGCAGTACTTC
CASSERRRGSYEQYF
>.|TRBD2|TRBV5-4|TRBJ2-3|15
TGTGCCAGCAGCTTGTCGGTAGCGGGGGAGGATACGCAGTATTTT
CASSLSVAGEDTQYF
>.|.|TRBV15|TRBJ1-1|12
TGTGCCACCAGCAGGATCGGCACTGAAGCTTTCTTT
CATSRIGTEAFF
>.|TRBD1|TRBV23-1|TRBJ1-6|17
TGCGCCAGCAGTCAAAGACAGGGGGCGATCCCTAATTCACCCCTCCACTTT
CASSQRQGAIPNSPLHF
>once|.|TRBV29-1|TRBJ1-2|13
TGCAGCGCCCTATTTTTAGGGGCCCATGGCTACACCTTC
CSALFLGAHGYTF
>.|TRBD1|TRBV4-1|TRBJ2-1|18
TGCGCCAGCAGCCAATTGGTCGGGATGGACAGGGTTTACAATGAGCAGTTCTTC
CASSQLVGMDRVYNEQFF
>once|.|TRBV5-4|TRBJ1-4|14
TGTGCCAGCAGCGTCGACAGGCACATGGAAAAACTGTTTTTT
CASSVDRHMEKLFF